This T cell receptor beta chain was profiled in a study of OX40 agonist ivuxolimab in advanced cancers. In germline, CDR1 is MNHEY, CDR2 SMNVEV (reference sequence). This CDR3 comprises 13 residues. J was trimmed by 4 bases and V by 9 bases; bases with no gene match: 4. Clones were sequenced by immunoSEQ multiplex PCR, and TCRdb holds only the in-frame ones, with some missing. The sample lists about 19,000 clones, roughly nine tenths seen once, with 50% in the top ten. The sample here was CD4+ or CD8+ T cells sorted from blood, taken in a trial of the OX40 agonist ivuxolimab. This sequence was found in an adult with an advanced solid tumor such as melanoma, head and neck, liver or kidney cancer. The chain employs TRBV27 and TRBJ2-1; 9 bases are a match to TRBD1. CDR3 amino acids: CASKGQGYNEQFF. The CDR3 DNA reads as TGTGCCAGTAAAGGACAGGGGTACAATGAGCAGTTCTTC.